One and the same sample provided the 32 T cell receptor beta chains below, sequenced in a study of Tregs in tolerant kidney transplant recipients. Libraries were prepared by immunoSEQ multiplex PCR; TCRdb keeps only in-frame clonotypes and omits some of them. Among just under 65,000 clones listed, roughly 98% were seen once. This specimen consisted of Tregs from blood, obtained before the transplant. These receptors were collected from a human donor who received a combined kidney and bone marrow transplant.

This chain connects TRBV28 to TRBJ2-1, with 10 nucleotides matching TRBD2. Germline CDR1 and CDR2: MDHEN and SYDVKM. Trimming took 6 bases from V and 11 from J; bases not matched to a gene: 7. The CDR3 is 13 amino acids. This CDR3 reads CASRVSGGAKQFF. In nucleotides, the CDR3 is TGTGCCAGCAGGGTCAGCGGGGGGGCGAAGCAGTTCTTC.

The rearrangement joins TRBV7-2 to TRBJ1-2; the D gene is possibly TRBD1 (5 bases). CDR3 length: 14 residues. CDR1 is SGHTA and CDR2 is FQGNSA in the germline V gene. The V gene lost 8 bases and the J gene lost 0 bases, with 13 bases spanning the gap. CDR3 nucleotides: TGTGCCAGCCTCAAGGGGCCAGCTAACTATGGCTACACCTTC. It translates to CASLKGPANYGYTF.

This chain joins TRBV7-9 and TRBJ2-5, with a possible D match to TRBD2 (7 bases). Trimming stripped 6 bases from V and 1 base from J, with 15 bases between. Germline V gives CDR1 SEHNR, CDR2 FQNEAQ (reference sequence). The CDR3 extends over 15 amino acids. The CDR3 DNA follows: TGTGCCAGCAGTTCATACGGGGGGCGCCAAGAGACCCAGTACTTC. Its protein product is CASSSYGGRQETQYF.

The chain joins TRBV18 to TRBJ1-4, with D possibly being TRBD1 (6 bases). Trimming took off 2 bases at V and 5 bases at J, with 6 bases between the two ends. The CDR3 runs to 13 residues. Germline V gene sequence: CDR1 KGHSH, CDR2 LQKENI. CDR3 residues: CASSPRGNEKLFF. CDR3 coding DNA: TGTGCCAGCTCACCAAGGGGGAATGAAAAACTGTTTTTT.

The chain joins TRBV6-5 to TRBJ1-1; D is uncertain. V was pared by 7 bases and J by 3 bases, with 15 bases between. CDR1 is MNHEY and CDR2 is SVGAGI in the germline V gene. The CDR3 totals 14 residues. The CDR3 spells CASTAPGGYTEAFF. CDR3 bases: TGTGCCAGCACCGCCCCTGGAGGGTACACTGAAGCTTTCTTT.

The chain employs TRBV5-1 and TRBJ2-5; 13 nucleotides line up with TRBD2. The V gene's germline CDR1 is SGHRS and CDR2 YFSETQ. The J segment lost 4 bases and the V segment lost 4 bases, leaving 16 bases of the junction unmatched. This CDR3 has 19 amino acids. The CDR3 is CASSRGLAGFKTRRETQYF. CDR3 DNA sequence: TGCGCCAGCAGCAGGGGACTAGCGGGATTCAAGACGAGGAGAGAGACCCAGTACTTC.

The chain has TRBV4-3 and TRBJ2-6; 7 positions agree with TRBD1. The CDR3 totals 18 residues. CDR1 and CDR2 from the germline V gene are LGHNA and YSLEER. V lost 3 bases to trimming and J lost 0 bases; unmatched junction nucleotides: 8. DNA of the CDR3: TGCGCCAGCAGCCACCGGACAGGTACTACCTCTGGGGCCAACGTCCTGACTTTC. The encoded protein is CASSHRTGTTSGANVLTF.

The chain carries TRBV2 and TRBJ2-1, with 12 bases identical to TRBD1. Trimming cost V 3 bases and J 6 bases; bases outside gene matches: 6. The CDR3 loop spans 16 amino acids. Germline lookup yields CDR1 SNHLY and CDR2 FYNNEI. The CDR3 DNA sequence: TGTGCCAGCAGTGACTACCCGGGACAGGGGGCCAATGAGCAGTTCTTC. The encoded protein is CASSDYPGQGANEQFF.

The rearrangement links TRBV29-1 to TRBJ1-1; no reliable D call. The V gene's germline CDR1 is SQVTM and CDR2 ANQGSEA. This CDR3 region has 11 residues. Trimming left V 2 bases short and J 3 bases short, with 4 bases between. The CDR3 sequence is CSVEFYTEAFF. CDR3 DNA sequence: TGCAGCGTTGAATTCTACACTGAAGCTTTCTTT.

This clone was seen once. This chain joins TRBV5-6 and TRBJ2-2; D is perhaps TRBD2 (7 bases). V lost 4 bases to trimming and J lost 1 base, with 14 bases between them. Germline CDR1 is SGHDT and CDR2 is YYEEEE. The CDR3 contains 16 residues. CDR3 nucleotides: TGTGCCAGCAGCCAGGTAGGGGGGGGGAACACCGGGGAGCTGTTTTTT. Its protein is CASSQVGGGNTGELFF.

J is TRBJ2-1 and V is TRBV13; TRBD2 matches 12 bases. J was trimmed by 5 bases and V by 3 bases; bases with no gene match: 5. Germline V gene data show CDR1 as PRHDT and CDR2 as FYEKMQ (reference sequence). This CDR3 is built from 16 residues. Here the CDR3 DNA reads TGTGCCAGCAGCTTGACTAGCGGGGGACCCGACAATGAGCAGTTCTTC. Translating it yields CASSLTSGGPDNEQFF.

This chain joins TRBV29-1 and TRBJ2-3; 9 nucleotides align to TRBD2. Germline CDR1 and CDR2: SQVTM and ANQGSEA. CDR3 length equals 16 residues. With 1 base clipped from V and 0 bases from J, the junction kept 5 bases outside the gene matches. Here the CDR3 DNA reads TGCAGCGTTGAAGTCCTAGCGGGGAGTAGCACAGATACGCAGTATTTT. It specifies CSVEVLAGSSTDTQYF.

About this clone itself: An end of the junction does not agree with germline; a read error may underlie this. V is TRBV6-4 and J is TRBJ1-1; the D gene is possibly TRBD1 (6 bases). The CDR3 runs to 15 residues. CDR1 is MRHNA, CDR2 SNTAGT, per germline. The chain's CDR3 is CASRRTALGNSEAFF. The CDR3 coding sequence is TGTGCCAGCCGACGGACAGCACTAGGGAACTCTGAAGCTTTCTTT.

The CDR3 loop is CASSQHGTQYF. As DNA, the CDR3 is TGTGCCAGCAGCCAACATGGTACGCAGTATTTT. The genes are TRBV7-2 and TRBJ2-3; unclear D gene. Trimming removed 5 bases from V and 8 bases from J, with 8 bases in between. This CDR3 has 11 residues. Germline V lookup: CDR1 SGHTA, CDR2 FQGNSA.

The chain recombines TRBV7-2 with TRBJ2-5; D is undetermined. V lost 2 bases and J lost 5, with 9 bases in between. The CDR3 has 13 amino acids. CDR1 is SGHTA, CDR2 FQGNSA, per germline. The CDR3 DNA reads TGTGCCAGCAGCTTATCGGTGACTGAGACCCAGTACTTC. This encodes CASSLSVTETQYF.

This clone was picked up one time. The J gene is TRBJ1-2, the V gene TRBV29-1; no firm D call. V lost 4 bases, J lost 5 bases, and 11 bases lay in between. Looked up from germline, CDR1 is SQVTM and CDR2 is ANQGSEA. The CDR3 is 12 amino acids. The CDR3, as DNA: TGCAGCGTTGGCGAGGGCCTGTATGGCTACACCTTC. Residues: CSVGEGLYGYTF.

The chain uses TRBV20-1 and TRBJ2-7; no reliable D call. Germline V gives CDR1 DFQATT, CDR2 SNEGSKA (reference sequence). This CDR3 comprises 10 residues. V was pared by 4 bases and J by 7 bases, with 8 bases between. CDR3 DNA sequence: TGCAGTGCTACGGGTAATGAGCAGTACTTC. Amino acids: CSATGNEQYF.

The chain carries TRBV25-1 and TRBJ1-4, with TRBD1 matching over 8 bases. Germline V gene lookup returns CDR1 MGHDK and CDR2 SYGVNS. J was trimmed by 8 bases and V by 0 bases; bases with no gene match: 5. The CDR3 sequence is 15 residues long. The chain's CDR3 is CASSEYRGPVEKLFF. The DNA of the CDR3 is TGTGCCAGCAGTGAATACAGGGGGCCGGTGGAAAAACTGTTTTTT.

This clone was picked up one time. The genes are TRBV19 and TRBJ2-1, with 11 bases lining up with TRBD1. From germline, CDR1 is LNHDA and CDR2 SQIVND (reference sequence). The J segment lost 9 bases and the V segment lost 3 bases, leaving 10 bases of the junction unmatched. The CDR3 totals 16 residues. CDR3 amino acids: CASSILGTGGPGEQFF. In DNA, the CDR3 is TGTGCCAGTAGTATCCTCGGGACAGGGGGGCCGGGTGAGCAGTTCTTC. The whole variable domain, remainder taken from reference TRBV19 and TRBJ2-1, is DGGITQSPKYLFRKEGQNVTLSCEQNLNHDAMYWYRQDPGQGLRLIYYSQIVNDFQKGDIAEGYSVSREKKESFPLTVTSAQKNPTAFYLCASSILGTGGPGEQFFGPGTRLTVL.

The CDR3 nucleotides read TGTGCCAGCAGCCAAGATGGACAGGGGGGAGATACGCAGTATTTT. Its protein product is CASSQDGQGGDTQYF. The rearrangement joins TRBV4-2 to TRBJ2-3, with TRBD1 matching 10 bases. CDR3 length: 15 amino acids. With V trimmed by 0 bases and J by 5 bases, 2 bases remained unmatched. Germline V lookup: CDR1 LGHNA, CDR2 YNFKEQ.

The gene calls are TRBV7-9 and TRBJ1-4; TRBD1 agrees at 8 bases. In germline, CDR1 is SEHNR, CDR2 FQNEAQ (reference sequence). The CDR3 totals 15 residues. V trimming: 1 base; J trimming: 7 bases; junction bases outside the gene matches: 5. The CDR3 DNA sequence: TGTGCCAGCAGCTTAGGCACAGGGGGTGCTGAAAAACTGTTTTTT. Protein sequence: CASSLGTGGAEKLFF.

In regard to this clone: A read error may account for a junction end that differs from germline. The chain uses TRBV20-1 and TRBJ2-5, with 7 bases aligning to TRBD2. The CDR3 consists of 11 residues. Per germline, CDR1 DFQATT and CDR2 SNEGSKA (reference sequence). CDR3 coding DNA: TGCAGTTCTAGCGGTTCGGAGACCCAGTACTTC. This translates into CSSSGSETQYF.

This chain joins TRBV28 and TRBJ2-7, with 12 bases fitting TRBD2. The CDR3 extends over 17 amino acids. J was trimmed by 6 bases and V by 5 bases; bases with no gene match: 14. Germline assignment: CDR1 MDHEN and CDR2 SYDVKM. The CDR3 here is CASSHLLLAGGPGEQYF. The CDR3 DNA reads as TGTGCCAGCAGTCACCTTCTCCTAGCGGGGGGGCCGGGCGAGCAGTACTTC.

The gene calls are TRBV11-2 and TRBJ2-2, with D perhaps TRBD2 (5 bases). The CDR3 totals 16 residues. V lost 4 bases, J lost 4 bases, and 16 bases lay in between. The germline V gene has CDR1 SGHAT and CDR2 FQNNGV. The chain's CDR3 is CASSSWTSHPTGELFF. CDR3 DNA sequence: TGTGCCAGCAGCTCCTGGACTTCCCATCCCACCGGGGAGCTGTTTTTT.

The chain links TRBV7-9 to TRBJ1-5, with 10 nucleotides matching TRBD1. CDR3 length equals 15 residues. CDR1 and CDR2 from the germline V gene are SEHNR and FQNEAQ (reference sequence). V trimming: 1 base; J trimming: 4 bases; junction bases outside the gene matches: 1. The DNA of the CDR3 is TGTGCCAGCAGCTTAGGGGGACAGGGGAATCAGCCCCAGCATTTT. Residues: CASSLGGQGNQPQHF.

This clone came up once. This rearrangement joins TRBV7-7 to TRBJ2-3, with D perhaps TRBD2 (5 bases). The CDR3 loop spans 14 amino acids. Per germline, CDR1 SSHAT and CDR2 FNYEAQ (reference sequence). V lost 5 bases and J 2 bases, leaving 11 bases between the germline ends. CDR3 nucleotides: TGTGCCAGCAGCCCTTTAGCGTCCACAGATACGCAGTATTTT. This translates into CASSPLASTDTQYF.

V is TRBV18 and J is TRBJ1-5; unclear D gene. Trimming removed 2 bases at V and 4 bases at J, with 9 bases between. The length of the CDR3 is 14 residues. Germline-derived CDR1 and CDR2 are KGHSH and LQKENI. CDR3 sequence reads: CASSPVQENQPQHF. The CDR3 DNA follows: TGTGCCAGCTCACCAGTCCAAGAGAATCAGCCCCAGCATTTT.

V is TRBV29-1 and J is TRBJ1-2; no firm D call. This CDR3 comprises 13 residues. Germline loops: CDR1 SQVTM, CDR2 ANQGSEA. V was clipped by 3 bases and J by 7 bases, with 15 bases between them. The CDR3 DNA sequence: TGCAGCGTTGAGACCTTTCGATCGGGTGGCTACACCTTC. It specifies CSVETFRSGGYTF.

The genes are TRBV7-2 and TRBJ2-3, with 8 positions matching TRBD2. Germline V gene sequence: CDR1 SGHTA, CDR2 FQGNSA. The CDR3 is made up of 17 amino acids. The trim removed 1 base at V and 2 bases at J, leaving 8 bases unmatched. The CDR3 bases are TGTGCCAGCAGCTTAGGCCCTGGCGGGGGGCTCACAGATACGCAGTATTTT. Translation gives CASSLGPGGGLTDTQYF.

The DNA of the CDR3 is TGTGCCAGCAGCCAAGTTGGTGCCGGGACAGGGGGATATCGGGAGCTGTTTTTT. Amino acid sequence: CASSQVGAGTGGYRELFF. The chain carries TRBV4-2 and TRBJ2-2, with 11 bases aligning to TRBD1. V lost 1 base and J lost 9; bases outside the gene matches: 13. CDR1 is LGHNA and CDR2 is YNFKEQ in the germline V gene. The CDR3 spans 18 residues.

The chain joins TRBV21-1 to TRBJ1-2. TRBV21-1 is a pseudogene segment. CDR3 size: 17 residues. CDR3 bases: TGTGCCAGCAGCAAAGGGGGAGGCTACCTTCCTAACTATGGCTACACCTTC. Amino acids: CASSKGGGYLPNYGYTF.

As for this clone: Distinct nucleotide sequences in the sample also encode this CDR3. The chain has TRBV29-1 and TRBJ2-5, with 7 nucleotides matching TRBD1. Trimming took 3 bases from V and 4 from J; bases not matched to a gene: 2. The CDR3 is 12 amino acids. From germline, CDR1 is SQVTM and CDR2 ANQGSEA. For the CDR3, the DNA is TGCAGCGTTGACAGGGGGAGAGAGACCCAGTACTTC. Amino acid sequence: CSVDRGRETQYF. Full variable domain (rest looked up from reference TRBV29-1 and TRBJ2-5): SAVISQKPSRDICQRGTSLTIQCQVDSQVTMMFWYRQQPGQSLTLIATANQGSEATYESGFVIDKFPISRPNLTFSTLTVSNMSPEDSSIYLCSVDRGRETQYFGPGTRLLVL.